This TCR beta chain was profiled in a study of blood T cell repertoires in COVID-19. Whole-study context: In each case, the material was cDNA or gDNA derived from T cells, B-cell-depleted T cells, or PBMCs.

Authors' methods: From reference gene primer amplification, estimates of nucleated cell counts were derived. TCRdb's copy holds only in-frame clones and misses some; the assay was immunoSEQ multiplex PCR. V and J calls and clone size come straight from that table; D and trimming were deduced from the DNA. The top ten clones hold roughly 5.9% of a sample with more than 250,000 clones, 90% of them seen once. Germline-derived CDR1 and CDR2 are LNHNV and YYDKDF (reference sequence). The CDR3 contains 14 residues. V was shortened by 1 base and J by 5 bases, with 11 bases between the two germline ends. Enrolled during active infection, Seattle patients were then followed longitudinally.

This TCR was sampled from a woman between 50 and 59 years old with COVID-19, enrolled during active disease. The specimen sequenced was peripheral blood. The rearrangement links TRBV15 to TRBJ1-1; D gene unclear. In nucleotides, the CDR3 is TGTGCCACCAGCAGAGGCGGGGTACAGACTGAAGCTTTCTTT. Encoded protein: CATSRGGVQTEAFF.